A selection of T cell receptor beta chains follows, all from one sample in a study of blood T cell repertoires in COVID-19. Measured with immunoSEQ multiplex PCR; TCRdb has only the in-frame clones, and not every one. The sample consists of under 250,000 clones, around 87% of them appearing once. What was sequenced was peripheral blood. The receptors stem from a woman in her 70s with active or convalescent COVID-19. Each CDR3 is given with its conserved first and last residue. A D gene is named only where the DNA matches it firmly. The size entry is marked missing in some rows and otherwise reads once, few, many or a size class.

CASSLRDIRATEAFF	TGTGCCAGCAGCCTCCGGGACATCCGGGCCACTGAAGCTTTCTTT	.	.	TRBV9	TRBJ1-1
CASSVQWEQYF	TGTGCCAGCTCAGTTCAGTGGGAGCAGTACTTC	.	.	TRBV18	TRBJ2-7
CASSVGWGQTDTQYF	TGTGCCAGCAGCGTAGGTTGGGGACAAACAGATACGCAGTATTTT	.	.	TRBV9	TRBJ2-3
CASSLELYRSGYTF	TGTGCCAGCAGCTTAGAACTTTACCGGAGTGGCTACACCTTC	.	.	TRBV11-2	TRBJ1-2
CASSLVPGGFEQYF	TGTGCCAGCAGCTTAGTCCCCGGAGGGTTCGAGCAGTACTTC	.	.	TRBV7-6	TRBJ2-7
CASTRGTVYEQYF	TGTGCCAGCACCCGAGGGACAGTATACGAGCAGTACTTC	TRBD1	.	TRBV19	TRBJ2-7
CASSRLAGTSYGYTF	TGCGCCAGCAGCCGTCTCGCAGGGACATCCTATGGCTACACCTTC	.	.	TRBV5-1	TRBJ1-2
CATSDLPRQGHLQETQYF	TGTGCCACCAGTGATTTGCCGCGACAGGGACATCTTCAAGAGACCCAGTACTTC	TRBD1	.	TRBV24-1	TRBJ2-5
CASSLIRSEKLFF	TGTGCCAGCAGTTTAATCAGGTCCGAAAAACTGTTTTTT	.	once	TRBV12-3/TRBV12-4	TRBJ1-4
CSVVGYPGTEAFF	TGCAGCGTTGTAGGCTATCCGGGCACTGAAGCTTTCTTT	.	.	TRBV29-1	TRBJ1-1
CASRRQVDGYTF	TGTGCCAGCAGACGACAGGTGGATGGCTACACCTTC	.	.	TRBV28	TRBJ1-2
CATSRGSGGNTDTQYF	TGTGCCACCAGCAGGGGTAGCGGGGGGAACACAGATACGCAGTATTTT	TRBD2	.	TRBV15	TRBJ2-3
CASSPGTGLKETQYF	TGCGCCAGCAGCCCCGGGACAGGGCTGAAAGAGACCCAGTACTTC	TRBD1	.	TRBV4-1	TRBJ2-5
CASSLVLFIVTNEKLFF	TGTGCCAGCAGCTTAGTTTTGTTCATAGTAACTAATGAAAAACTGTTTTTT	.	.	TRBV13	TRBJ1-4
CASTYGALYEQYF	TGTGCCAGCACTTACGGGGCCCTCTACGAGCAGTACTTC	.	.	TRBV6-5	TRBJ2-7
CASSQRGGSGELFF	TGTGCCAGTTCCCAGCGGGGGGGGAGTGGGGAGCTGTTTTTT	TRBD2	.	TRBV19	TRBJ2-2
CASREGSYGYTF	TGTGCCAGCAGGGAGGGGAGCTATGGCTACACCTTC	.	.	TRBV28	TRBJ1-2
CASKTNRNPGNTIYF	TGTGCCAGCAAAACCAACAGGAACCCTGGAAACACCATATATTTT	.	.	TRBV6-5	TRBJ1-3
CASSESHFEASPLHF	TGTGCCAGCAGTGAATCCCACTTTGAGGCTTCACCCCTCCACTTT	.	.	TRBV25-1	TRBJ1-6
CATSRDVGGSGNTIYF	TGTGCCACCAGCAGAGATGTGGGGGGCTCTGGAAACACCATATATTTT	.	.	TRBV15	TRBJ1-3
CATSRVSRNTIYF	TGTGCCACCAGCAGAGTCTCCCGAAACACCATATATTTT	.	.	TRBV15	TRBJ1-3
CASSPRPSGGSNEQFF	TGTGCCAGCAGCCCCCGCCCCAGCGGGGGGTCGAATGAGCAGTTCTTC	TRBD2	.	TRBV9	TRBJ2-1
CASSTYRSDRDTGYGYTF	TGTGCCAGCAGCACTTACCGGTCGGACAGGGATACGGGGTATGGCTACACCTTC	TRBD1	.	TRBV11-2	TRBJ1-2
CASSLRVGYEQYF	TGCGCCAGCAGCCTCAGGGTTGGTTACGAGCAGTACTTC	.	.	TRBV4-3	TRBJ2-7
CASSLRGDRFNYEQYF	TGTGCCAGCTCACTAAGGGGGGACAGGTTCAACTACGAGCAGTACTTC	TRBD1	.	TRBV18	TRBJ2-7
CASSALSGGLETQYF	TGTGCCAGCAGCGCCCTGAGCGGAGGACTCGAGACCCAGTACTTC	.	.	TRBV5-6	TRBJ2-5
CASSLFQGLGYTF	TGTGCCAGCAGCTTATTTCAGGGGCTAGGCTACACCTTC	.	.	TRBV7-9	TRBJ1-2
CAISSPSGGLSYEQYF	TGTGCCATCAGCTCCCCTAGCGGGGGCCTCTCCTACGAGCAGTACTTC	TRBD2	few	TRBV10-3	TRBJ2-7
CASSLVKAFF	TGTGCCAGCAGCTTGGTTAAAGCTTTCTTT	.	once	TRBV5-8	TRBJ1-1
CASSLLVIGQDIAGNTIYF	TGTGCCAGCAGCTTATTAGTAATAGGCCAAGACATCGCCGGAAACACCATATATTTT	.	.	TRBV7-2	TRBJ1-3
CANISPSSYNSPLHF	TGTGCCAATATCTCCCCCAGCTCCTATAATTCACCCCTCCACTTT	.	once	TRBV19	TRBJ1-6
CATSDLHRSYGYTF	TGTGCCACCAGTGATTTGCATCGGAGCTATGGCTACACCTTC	.	.	TRBV24-1	TRBJ1-2
CASRALSNQPQHF	TGTGCCAGCAGGGCTCTTAGCAATCAGCCCCAGCATTTT	.	.	TRBV7-2	TRBJ1-5
CASSLRVVGGTSYGYTF	TGTGCCAGCAGTTTGAGGGTGGTCGGGGGGACAAGCTATGGCTACACCTTC	.	.	TRBV27	TRBJ1-2
CASRGQGYGYTF	TGTGCCAGCAGGGGACAGGGCTATGGCTACACCTTC	TRBD1	.	TRBV6-5	TRBJ1-2
CATSRGDRDNYGYTF	TGTGCCACCAGCAGAGGGGACAGGGATAACTATGGCTACACCTTC	TRBD1	.	TRBV15	TRBJ1-2
CATMPGQGARGYTF	TGTGCCACCATGCCCGGACAGGGAGCAAGAGGCTACACCTTC	TRBD1	.	TRBV7-9	TRBJ1-2
CASSAGGAYPPLHF	TGTGCCAGCAGCGCAGGGGGCGCTTATCCACCCCTCCACTTT	TRBD1	.	TRBV9	TRBJ1-6
CSVEDRWQGGETQYF	TGCAGCGTTGAAGATCGATGGCAGGGAGGCGAGACCCAGTACTTC	.	.	TRBV29-1	TRBJ2-5
CASSLGGRETQYF	TGCGCCAGCAGCTTGGGGGGCCGAGAGACCCAGTACTTC	.	.	TRBV5-1	TRBJ2-5
CASTRGLWDEQFF	TGTGCCAGCACCAGAGGGTTGTGGGATGAGCAGTTCTTC	.	.	TRBV7-9	TRBJ2-1
CSASGQDPLNYGYTF	TGCAGTGCTAGTGGGCAGGATCCTCTTAACTATGGCTACACCTTC	.	.	TRBV20-1	TRBJ1-2